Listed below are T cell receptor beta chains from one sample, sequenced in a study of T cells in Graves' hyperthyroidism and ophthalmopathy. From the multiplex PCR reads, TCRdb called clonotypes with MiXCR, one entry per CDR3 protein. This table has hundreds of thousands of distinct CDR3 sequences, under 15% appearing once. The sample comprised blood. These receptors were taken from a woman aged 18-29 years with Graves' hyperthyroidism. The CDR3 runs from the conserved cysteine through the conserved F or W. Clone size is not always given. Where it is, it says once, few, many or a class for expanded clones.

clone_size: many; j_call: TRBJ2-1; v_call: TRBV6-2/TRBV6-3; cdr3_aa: CASSYNVLRRVKAESINEQFF
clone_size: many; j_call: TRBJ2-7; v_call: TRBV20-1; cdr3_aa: CSARDPAGQTYEQYF
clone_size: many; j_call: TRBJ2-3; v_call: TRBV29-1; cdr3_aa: CSVDEGTDTQYF
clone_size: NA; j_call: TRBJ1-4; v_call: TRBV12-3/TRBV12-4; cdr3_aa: CASSLVGGAEEEKLFF
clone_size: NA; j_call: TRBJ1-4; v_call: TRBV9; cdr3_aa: CASSSYRGTNEKLFF
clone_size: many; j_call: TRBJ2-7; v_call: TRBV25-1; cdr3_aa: CASPGADCSYEQYF
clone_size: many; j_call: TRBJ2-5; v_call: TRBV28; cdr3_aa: CASSLGQKETQYF
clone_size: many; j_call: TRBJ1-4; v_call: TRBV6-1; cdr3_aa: CASSPGLRHNEKLFF
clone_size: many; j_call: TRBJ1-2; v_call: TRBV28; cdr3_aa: CASSITPGLNYGYTF
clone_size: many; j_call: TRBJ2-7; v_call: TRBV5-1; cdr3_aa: CASSLVTQAGEQYF
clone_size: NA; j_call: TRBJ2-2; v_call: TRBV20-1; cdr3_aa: CSAPGTGANSGELFF
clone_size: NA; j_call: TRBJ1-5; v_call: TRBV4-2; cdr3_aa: CASSQDGRDAQPQHF
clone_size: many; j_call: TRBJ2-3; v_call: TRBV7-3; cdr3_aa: CASSLRAGATDTQYF
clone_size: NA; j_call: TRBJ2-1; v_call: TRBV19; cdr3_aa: CASSIDSLAGREQFF
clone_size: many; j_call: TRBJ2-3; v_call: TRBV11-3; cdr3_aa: CASSPGLAGGRDTQYF
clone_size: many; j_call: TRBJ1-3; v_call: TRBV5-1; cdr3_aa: CASSREGGYRNTIYF